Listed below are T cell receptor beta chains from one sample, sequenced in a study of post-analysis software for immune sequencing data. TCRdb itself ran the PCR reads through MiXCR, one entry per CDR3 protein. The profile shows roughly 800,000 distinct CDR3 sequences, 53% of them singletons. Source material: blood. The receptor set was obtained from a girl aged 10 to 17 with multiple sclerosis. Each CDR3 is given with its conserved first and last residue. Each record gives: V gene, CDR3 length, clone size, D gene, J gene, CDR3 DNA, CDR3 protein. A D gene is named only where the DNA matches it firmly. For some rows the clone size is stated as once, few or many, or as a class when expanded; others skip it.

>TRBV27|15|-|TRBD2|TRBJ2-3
TGTGCCAGCAGTCTACTAGCGGGCGTTGATGATACGCAGTATTTT
CASSLLAGVDDTQYF
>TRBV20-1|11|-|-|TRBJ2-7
TGCAGTGCCCAGTCAGCCTACGAGCAGTACTTC
CSAQSAYEQYF
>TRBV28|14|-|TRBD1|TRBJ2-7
TGTGCCAGCAGCCCCGGGGACAGGGAAAACGAGCAGTACTTC
CASSPGDRENEQYF
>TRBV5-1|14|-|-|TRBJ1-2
TGCGCCAGCAGCCCGGAAGGTTTTGACTATGGCTACACCTTC
CASSPEGFDYGYTF
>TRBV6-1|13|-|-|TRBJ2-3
TGTGCCAGCAGTGAAGTCCAGACAGATACGCAGTATTTT
CASSEVQTDTQYF
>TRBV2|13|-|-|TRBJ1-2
TGTGCCAGCAGTGAGGCAAGGGACGACGGCTACACCTTC
CASSEARDDGYTF
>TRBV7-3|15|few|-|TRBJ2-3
TGTGCCAGCAGCGATCGGGGACGGAGCACAGATACGCAGTATTTT
CASSDRGRSTDTQYF
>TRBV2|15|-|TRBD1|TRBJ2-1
TGTGCCAGCGACCGGCCGGGACAGGTGGGCAATGAGCAGTTCTTC
CASDRPGQVGNEQFF
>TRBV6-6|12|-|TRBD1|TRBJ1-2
TGTGCCAGCGAACAGGGGAGACTAGGCTACACCTTC
CASEQGRLGYTF
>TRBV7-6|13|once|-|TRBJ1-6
TGTGCCAGCAGCCCAACCCCCTTTTTACCCCTCCACTTT
CASSPTPFLPLHF
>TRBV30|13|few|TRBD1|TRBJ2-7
TGTGCCTGGAGCGGACAGGGGAACTACGAGCAGTACTTC
CAWSGQGNYEQYF
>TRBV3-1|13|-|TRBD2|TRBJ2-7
TGTGCCAGCAGCGTAGGACTAGCGGCCGAGCAGTACTTC
CASSVGLAAEQYF
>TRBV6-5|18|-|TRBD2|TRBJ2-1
TGTGCCAGCAGTTCGCTCCCCGGGACTAGCCTAAAAAACGATGAGCAGTTCTTC
CASSSLPGTSLKNDEQFF
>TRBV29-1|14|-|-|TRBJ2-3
TGCAGCCTTACCCGGGGTCCGGTACGAGATACGCAGTATTTT
CSLTRGPVRDTQYF
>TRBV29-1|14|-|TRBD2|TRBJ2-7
TGCAGCGCCGCCTTCACTAGCGGGGCACACGAGCAGTACTTC
CSAAFTSGAHEQYF
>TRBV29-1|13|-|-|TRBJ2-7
TGCAGCGTTGGGCGAGTTGATAGGGGCGAGCAGTACTTC
CSVGRVDRGEQYF
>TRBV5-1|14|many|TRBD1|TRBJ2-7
TGTGCCAGCAGTTACCGGGACAGGGCCTACGAGCAGTACTTC
CASSYRDRAYEQYF
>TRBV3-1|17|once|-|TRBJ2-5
TGTGCCAGCAGCCGAATCCGGGACTCCACATCTGTGGAGACCCAGTACTTC
CASSRIRDSTSVETQYF
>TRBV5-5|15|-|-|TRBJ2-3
TGTGCCAGCAGCCCGAGACAGATACTCACAGATACGCAGTATTTT
CASSPRQILTDTQYF
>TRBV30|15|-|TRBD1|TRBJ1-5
TGTGCCTGGAGTACGCCGGGACAGACTAATCAGCCCCAGCATTTT
CAWSTPGQTNQPQHF
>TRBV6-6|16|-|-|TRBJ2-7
TGTGCCAGCAGTTACGGGCGGAGGGGGAGTTCCTACGAGCAGTACTTC
CASSYGRRGSSYEQYF
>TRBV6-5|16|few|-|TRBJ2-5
TGTGCCAGCAGGGACCCGACACCCCCAGGCCGAGAGACCCAGTACTTC
CASRDPTPPGRETQYF
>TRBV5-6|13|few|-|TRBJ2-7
TGTGCCAGCAGCTCGACAGTCCCCTACGAGCAGTACTTC
CASSSTVPYEQYF
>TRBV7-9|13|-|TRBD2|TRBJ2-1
TGTGCCAGCAGTCGGGCTAGCGGCAATGAGCAGTTCTTC
CASSRASGNEQFF
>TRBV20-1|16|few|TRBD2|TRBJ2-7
TGCAGTGCTAGACACTCCCGGACTAGCGTATTCTACGAGCAGTACTTC
CSARHSRTSVFYEQYF
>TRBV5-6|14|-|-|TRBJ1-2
TGTGCCAGCAGCTTGGAAGGGGGGTACTATGGCTACACCTTC
CASSLEGGYYGYTF
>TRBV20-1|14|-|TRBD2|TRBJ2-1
TGCAGTGCTCAAGCGGGAGACTCCTACAATGAGCAGTTCTTC
CSAQAGDSYNEQFF
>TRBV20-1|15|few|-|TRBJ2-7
TGCAGTGTCTCCCTCCGGCAGGAGCCGTCCTACGAGCAGTACTTC
CSVSLRQEPSYEQYF
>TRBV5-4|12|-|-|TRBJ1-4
TGTGCCAGCAGCTTGGACAGTGAAAAACTGTTTTTT
CASSLDSEKLFF